Sequencing of this T cell receptor beta chain was carried out in a study of T cells in Graves' hyperthyroidism and ophthalmopathy. Study-wide context: Peripheral blood was secured at the point of initial diagnosis, before any treatment.

RNA transcripts were the template for amplifying TCR beta CDR3 regions. The HTBI primer set served for first-round RT-PCR of the TCR CDR3. TCRdb redid the calling of the multiplex PCR reads with MiXCR, one entry per CDR3 protein. This sample yields approximately 610,000 distinct CDR3 sequences, of which roughly 15% are seen a single time; around 4.5% belongs to the top ten. In this sample, this clonotype turned up many times. The CDR3 has 17 amino acids. Germline loops: CDR1 SGHVS, CDR2 FQNEAQ. V was shortened by 1 base and J by 1 base, with 16 bases between the two germline ends. This sequence was found in a woman aged 40 to 55 with Graves' ophthalmopathy. The sequencing sample was made of blood. The chain joins TRBV7-8 to TRBJ1-1; unclear D gene. The CDR3 DNA reads as TGTGCCAGCAGCTTAGTGGAAGGTCTGAGGTCGAACACTGAAGCTTTCTTT. This translates into CASSLVEGLRSNTEAFF. Full variable domain (rest looked up from reference TRBV7-8 and TRBJ1-1): GAGVSQSPRYKVAKRGQDVALRCDPISGHVSLFWYQQALGQGPEFLTYFQNEAQLDKSGLPSDRFFAERPEGSVSTLKIQRTQQEDSAVYLCASSLVEGLRSNTEAFFGQGTRLTVV.